The present TCR beta chain was sequenced within a study of cytomegalovirus exposure and HLA in healthy donors. Looking at the study overall: An earlier analysis identified fewer than 130 million unique TCR beta sequences in 150 million to 200 million T cells. Whole-study results and caveats: Donor immune exposure was known only as CMV serostatus. TCR beta V- and J-gene trimming, according to a later analysis, was linked to a missense DCLRE1C variant.

The sample holds a few counts of this clone. The antigen remains unidentified. The length of the CDR3 is 14 residues. V lost 5 bases and J lost 8; bases outside the gene matches: 9. The germline CDR1 and CDR2 sequences are SGHTA and FQGTGA. Participants comprised healthy donors of bone marrow. 60 Vbeta and 13 Jbeta primers were used in PCR. Clones were sequenced by immunoSEQ multiplex PCR, and TCRdb holds only the in-frame ones, with some missing. The table shows approximately 150,000 clones, with approximately 78% occurring only once. Source material: PBMCs. The TCR originated in a woman in her twenties or thirties in good health and CMV-seropositive. V is TRBV7-3 and J is TRBJ2-1; 7 nucleotides align to TRBD2. CDR3 residues: CASSPSGDGDEQFF. For the CDR3, the DNA is TGTGCCAGCAGCCCCAGCGGGGACGGGGATGAGCAGTTCTTC.